These 32 T cell receptor beta chains were all obtained from the same sample, sequenced in a study of T cell responses to AZD1222 COVID-19 vaccine. Clones were read by immunoSEQ multiplex PCR, and TCRdb kept only the in-frame ones, dropping some. Among roughly 140,000 clones, roughly 80% were seen once, and the ten largest hold around 4.3%. The sample was peripheral blood, taken on day 0 of MenACWY control vaccination. The receptors stem from an adult in good health.

In this sample, this clone turned up a few times. V is TRBV29-1 and J is TRBJ1-2, with D maybe TRBD1 (6 bases). From germline, CDR1 is SQVTM and CDR2 ANQGSEA. Between the trimmed V and J ends, which lost 2 bases and 4 bases, there was a span of 14 bases. This CDR3 has 14 residues. CDR3 protein: CSVEQRGGSYGYTF. CDR3 sequence (DNA): TGCAGCGTTGAACAAAGGGGGGGTAGCTATGGCTACACCTTC.

Remarks on this clone: The same CDR3 is also encoded by other DNA sequences in this sample. V gene TRBV18 combines with J gene TRBJ1-1; D is undetermined. Trimming took 6 bases from V and 1 from J, leaving 9 bases between them. CDR1 is KGHSH and CDR2 is LQKENI in the germline V gene. The CDR3 is 13 amino acids. DNA of the CDR3: TGTGCCAGCTCCCCCGACCAGAACACTGAAGCTTTCTTT. It encodes CASSPDQNTEAFF. Together with reference TRBV18 and TRBJ1-1, the CDR3 gives the full variable domain: NAGVMQNPRHLVRRRGQEARLRCSPMKGHSHVYWYRQLPEEGLKFMVYLQKENIIDESGMPKERFSAEFPKEGPSILRIQQVVRGDSAAYFCASSPDQNTEAFFGQGTRLTVV.

The gene calls are TRBV6-6 and TRBJ2-5, with 10 positions matching TRBD1. In germline, CDR1 is MNHNY, CDR2 SVGAGI (reference sequence). The CDR3 consists of 15 residues. V lost 2 bases and J lost 5; bases outside the gene matches: 5. CDR3: CASSYGGQGRETQYF. CDR3 sequence (DNA): TGTGCCAGCAGTTACGGGGGACAGGGGAGGGAGACCCAGTACTTC.

The genes are TRBV5-6 and TRBJ2-5; D is unclear. The CDR3 runs 14 residues. Trimming removed 2 bases at V and 5 bases at J, with 13 bases between. Germline CDR1 SGHDT, CDR2 YYEEEE. The CDR3 reads CASSFGTGPETQYF. The CDR3 nucleotides read TGTGCCAGCAGCTTCGGCACGGGCCCCGAGACCCAGTACTTC.

The chain carries TRBV3-1 (or the pseudogene TRBV3-2) and TRBJ2-3; D not certain. CDR3 length: 14 residues. Germline CDR1 and CDR2: LGHDT and YNNKEL (reference sequence). Trimming shortened V by 0 bases and J by 5 bases, and 9 bases separated the two germline ends. The CDR3 region is CASSQEIPGDTQYF. In DNA, the CDR3 is TGTGCCAGCAGCCAAGAGATCCCTGGAGATACGCAGTATTTT.

The genes are TRBV3-1 (or the pseudogene TRBV3-2) and TRBJ2-5; a weak D match, TRBD2 (5 bases). Trimming took off 0 bases at V and 3 bases at J, with 8 bases between the two ends. Germline loops: CDR1 LGHDT, CDR2 YNNKEL (reference sequence). The length of the CDR3 is 14 residues. The CDR3 protein is CASSQEPREETQYF. The CDR3 region has the DNA TGTGCCAGCAGCCAAGAACCGCGGGAAGAGACCCAGTACTTC.

V and J are TRBV3-1 (or the pseudogene TRBV3-2) and TRBJ2-5; 9 nucleotides align to TRBD1. J was trimmed by 9 bases and V by 0 bases; bases with no gene match: 14. CDR3 length: 17 residues. Germline CDR1 LGHDT, CDR2 YNNKEL (reference sequence). The chain's CDR3 is CASSQDPGTGRSGSQYF. The CDR3 nucleotides are TGTGCCAGCAGCCAAGATCCAGGGACAGGGCGTTCTGGTTCCCAGTACTTC.

The chain employs TRBV19 and TRBJ2-7; tentatively, D is TRBD1 (5 bases). The V end lost 4 bases, the J end lost 5 bases, and 9 bases lay between the germline ends. Germline V lookup: CDR1 LNHDA, CDR2 SQIVND (reference sequence). The length of the CDR3 is 12 residues. CDR3 in DNA: TGTGCCAGTAGTACAGGGTTCGACGAGCAGTACTTC. Amino acid sequence: CASSTGFDEQYF.

The V and J genes are TRBV6-6 and TRBJ1-1; D remains unclear. Germline CDR1 and CDR2: MNHNY and SVGAGI (reference sequence). The length of the CDR3 is 16 residues. V was cut by 0 bases and J by 3 bases, with 14 bases left in between. As DNA, the CDR3 is TGTGCCAGCAGTTACTCAAACAGCCCATGGGACACTGAAGCTTTCTTT. Translation gives CASSYSNSPWDTEAFF.

The chain carries TRBV4-2 and TRBJ1-1, with 9 bases aligning to TRBD1. In germline, CDR1 is LGHNA, CDR2 YNFKEQ. The CDR3 length is 13 residues. V trimming: 8 bases; J trimming: 4 bases; junction bases outside the gene matches: 5. CDR3 nucleotides: TGTGCCAGCGCTCCGGGACAGGGCACTGAAGCTTTCTTT. Its translation is CASAPGQGTEAFF.

The rearrangement joins TRBV24-1 to TRBJ1-6, with 7 bases that match TRBD1. The CDR3 contains 14 residues. The J segment lost 5 bases and the V segment lost 10 bases, leaving 7 bases of the junction unmatched. Germline lookup yields CDR1 KGHDR and CDR2 SFDVKD. Here the CDR3 reads CATSSGTDNSPLHF. The CDR3 DNA sequence: TGTGCCACTTCATCCGGGACAGATAATTCACCCCTCCACTTT.

This clone was detected once. The V gene is TRBV7-2, the J gene TRBJ1-5, with 9 bases matching TRBD1. The CDR3 is 15 amino acids. Germline-derived CDR1 and CDR2 are SGHTA and FQGNSA. V was pared by 0 bases and J by 7 bases, with 4 bases of the junction left unmatched. CDR3 region: CASSLAGTGRQPQHF. The DNA of the CDR3 is TGTGCCAGCAGCTTAGCCGGGACAGGGCGCCAGCCCCAGCATTTT.

The sample holds a few counts of this clone. This specimen includes other DNA sequences encoding the same CDR3. J is TRBJ2-1 and V is TRBV6-5; D is possibly TRBD2 (5 bases). Per the germline V gene, CDR1 is MNHEY and CDR2 is SVGAGI. The CDR3 totals 13 residues. V was pared by 2 bases and J by 6 bases, with 8 bases between. CDR3 amino acids: CASSYGGINEQFF. The CDR3 coding sequence is TGTGCCAGCAGTTACGGAGGAATCAATGAGCAGTTCTTC.

The V gene is TRBV29-1, the J gene TRBJ2-3; the D is unclear. The CDR3 totals 13 residues. Germline V CDR1 and CDR2: SQVTM, ANQGSEA. V was shortened by 6 bases and J by 5 bases, with 15 bases between the two germline ends. The CDR3 reads CSVPDVVGDTQYF. CDR3 in DNA: TGCAGCGTCCCGGACGTGGTGGGAGATACGCAGTATTTT.

This rearrangement joins TRBV3-1 (or the pseudogene TRBV3-2) to TRBJ1-3; no definite D call. CDR3 length: 13 residues. In germline, CDR1 is LGHDT, CDR2 YNNKEL (reference sequence). V lost 6 bases and J 4 bases, leaving 10 bases between the germline ends. The chain's CDR3 is CASSRIAGNTIYF. CDR3 DNA: TGTGCCAGCAGTCGCATAGCGGGAAACACCATATATTTT.

V and J are TRBV5-1 and TRBJ1-4, with 8 bases aligning to TRBD1. The germline V gene encodes CDR1 SGHRS and CDR2 YFSETQ. V shed 0 bases, J shed 13 bases, and the junction held 5 bases outside the gene matches. This CDR3 is built from 13 residues. CDR3 in amino acids: CASSLGQGFRLFF. The CDR3 DNA sequence: TGCGCCAGCAGCTTGGGACAGGGGTTCAGACTGTTTTTT.

The table lists this clone with a few counts. The chain links TRBV13 to TRBJ1-2; D uncertain. V was clipped by 0 bases and J by 0 bases, with 8 bases between them. This CDR3 contains 15 residues. Germline V gene sequence: CDR1 PRHDT, CDR2 FYEKMQ (reference sequence). The CDR3 protein is CASSLGGSTNYGYTF. The CDR3 nucleotides read TGTGCCAGCAGCTTAGGTGGCAGCACTAACTATGGCTACACCTTC.

This chain connects TRBV10-3 to TRBJ2-5; 7 nucleotides line up with TRBD2. This CDR3 is built from 14 residues. Looked up from germline, CDR1 is ENHRY and CDR2 is SYGVKD. The junction had 4 bases not matched to a gene; V was cut back by 4 bases and J by 2 bases. The CDR3 protein is CAISGPAGQETQYF. The CDR3 DNA sequence: TGTGCCATCAGTGGCCCAGCGGGGCAAGAGACCCAGTACTTC.

The chain couples TRBV15 to TRBJ1-5, with TRBD1 identical over 8 bases. V lost 1 base to trimming and J lost 2 bases; unmatched junction nucleotides: 7. The CDR3 runs to 17 residues. Germline CDR1 is LNHNV and CDR2 is YYDKDF (reference sequence). The CDR3 sequence is CATSRGYQGAGNQPQHF. In nucleotides, the CDR3 is TGTGCCACCAGCAGAGGATACCAGGGGGCGGGCAATCAGCCCCAGCATTTT. The complete variable domain, with remaining parts taken from reference TRBV15 and TRBJ1-5, reads DAMVIQNPRYQVTQFGKPVTLSCSQTLNHNVMYWYQQKSSQAPKLLFHYYDKDFNNEADTPDNFQSRRPNTSFCFLDIRSPGLGDTAMYLCATSRGYQGAGNQPQHFGDGTRLSIL.

The J gene is TRBJ1-6, the V gene TRBV9; D unresolved. Trimming removed 1 base at V and 9 bases at J, with 17 bases between. Per the germline V gene, CDR1 is SGDLS and CDR2 is YYNGEE. The CDR3 has 16 residues. The CDR3 nucleotides are TGTGCCAGCAGCGTAAACCCTGGATACTCGGGTTCACCCCTCCACTTT. The encoded protein is CASSVNPGYSGSPLHF.

The chain has TRBV4-1 and TRBJ1-5, with 10 bases lining up with TRBD1. Germline assignment: CDR1 MGHRA and CDR2 YSYEKL. CDR3 length: 20 residues. J gave up 3 bases and V 4 bases, and 18 bases lay outside the gene matches. The CDR3 protein is CASSRKFMGLTGGDNQPQHF. CDR3 DNA: TGCGCCAGCAGCCGGAAGTTCATGGGACTGACAGGGGGCGACAATCAGCCCCAGCATTTT.

This chain connects TRBV9 to TRBJ1-3; D unclear. V lost 2 bases and J lost 3, with 15 bases in between. The CDR3 extends over 16 amino acids. The germline CDR1 and CDR2 sequences are SGDLS and YYNGEE. CDR3 protein: CASSVGRHRYGNTIYF. CDR3 nucleotides: TGTGCCAGCAGCGTCGGACGGCACCGATATGGAAACACCATATATTTT.

The V call is TRBV6-5, the J call TRBJ1-2; TRBD1 might be the D (6 bases). The CDR3 spans 16 residues. The V gene's germline CDR1 is MNHEY and CDR2 SVGAGI. Trimming cost V 1 base and J 4 bases, with 16 bases left between them. The CDR3: CASSYWSRDTIYGYTF. The CDR3 nucleotides are TGTGCCAGCAGTTACTGGTCCCGGGACACCATCTATGGCTACACCTTC.

The chain is built from TRBV10-1 and TRBJ2-1; D may be TRBD1 (6 bases). This CDR3 is built from 16 residues. V lost 4 bases and J 9 bases, leaving 22 bases between the germline ends. Germline CDR1 is WNHNN and CDR2 is SYGVQD (reference sequence). The CDR3 region has the DNA TGCGCCAGCAGTGGGGGACCCCTCAAGGGGGTTGGTGAGCAGTTCTTC. The encoded protein is CASSGGPLKGVGEQFF.

The chain employs TRBV7-3 and TRBJ1-1; tentatively, D is TRBD1 (5 bases). V lost 5 bases, J lost 4 bases, and 14 bases lay in between. Germline lookup yields CDR1 SGHTA and CDR2 FQGTGA. The CDR3 is 14 residues long. In DNA, the CDR3 is TGTGCCAGCAGCGAGGCATCGAGGGGCACTGAAGCTTTCTTT. Encoded protein: CASSEASRGTEAFF.

This clone appeared a few times. The chain links TRBV5-1 to TRBJ2-5, with 16 bases aligning to TRBD2. V lost 3 bases, J lost 2 bases, and 7 bases stayed unmatched. CDR1 is SGHRS, CDR2 YFSETQ, per germline. The CDR3 is made up of 18 amino acids. This CDR3 reads CASSSQPGLAGGQETQYF. The CDR3 coding sequence is TGCGCCAGCAGCTCTCAACCGGGACTAGCGGGGGGGCAAGAGACCCAGTACTTC. Full variable domain (rest looked up from reference TRBV5-1 and TRBJ2-5): KAGVTQTPRYLIKTRGQQVTLSCSPISGHRSVSWYQQTPGQGLQFLFEYFSETQRNKGNFPGRFSGRQFSNSRSEMNVSTLELGDSALYLCASSSQPGLAGGQETQYFGPGTRLLVL.

This clone was observed a few times. The genes are TRBV6-5 and TRBJ2-2; possible D gene TRBD2, 6 bases. The V gene's germline CDR1 is MNHEY and CDR2 SVGAGI. The CDR3 sequence is 15 residues long. The V end was cut by 6 bases, the J end by 3 bases, with 14 bases between. CDR3 in amino acids: CASRAGTLYTGELFF. CDR3 DNA: TGTGCCAGCAGGGCCGGGACTCTTTACACCGGGGAGCTGTTTTTT.

This rearrangement joins TRBV6-5 to TRBJ2-3, with D uncertain. CDR1 is MNHEY, CDR2 SVGAGI, per germline. Between the trimmed V and J ends, which lost 2 bases and 9 bases, there was a span of 18 bases. The CDR3 has 15 residues. CDR3 sequence: CASSYGGGPLGTQYF. CDR3 sequence (DNA): TGTGCCAGCAGTTACGGCGGTGGCCCCTTGGGAACGCAGTATTTT.

The V call is TRBV28, the J call TRBJ2-1, with 8 bases matching TRBD2. V was clipped by 4 bases and J by 5 bases; unmatched bases: 10. The CDR3 sequence is 16 residues long. Germline CDR1 is MDHEN and CDR2 is SYDVKM. Written as DNA, the CDR3 is TGTGCCAGCAGTTCTACCAAGCGGGGGTTAAACAATGAGCAGTTCTTC. Residues: CASSSTKRGLNNEQFF. Drawing the rest from reference TRBV28 and TRBJ2-1, the complete variable domain is DVKVTQSSRYLVKRTGEKVFLECVQDMDHENMFWYRQDPGLGLRLIYFSYDVKMKEKGDIPEGYSVSREKKERFSLILESASTNQTSMYLCASSSTKRGLNNEQFFGPGTRLTVL.

This rearrangement joins TRBV14 to TRBJ1-2, with 8 bases matching TRBD1. V was pared by 4 bases and J by 6 bases, with 4 bases of the junction left unmatched. Germline CDR1 is SGHDN and CDR2 is FVKESK. This CDR3 has 13 residues. The CDR3 region is CASSPLTGDGYTF. In DNA, the CDR3 is TGTGCCAGCAGCCCCTTGACAGGGGATGGCTACACCTTC.

The chain has TRBV6-5 and TRBJ1-5; TRBD1 might be the D (5 bases). CDR1 and CDR2 (germline): MNHEY, SVGAGI. Trimming left V 2 bases short and J 4 bases short, with 9 bases between. This CDR3 spans 14 amino acids. The CDR3 coding sequence is TGTGCCAGCAGTTACCGGGCAGGGAATCAGCCCCAGCATTTT. Its translation: CASSYRAGNQPQHF.

This clone was found a few times. V is TRBV7-9 and J is TRBJ2-7; D tentatively fits TRBD1 or TRBD2 (5 bases each). This CDR3 spans 12 amino acids. Germline lookup yields CDR1 SEHNR and CDR2 FQNEAQ (reference sequence). Between the trimmed V and J ends, which lost 1 base and 7 bases, there was a span of 8 bases. CDR3 sequence reads: CASSLGDLEQYF. Written as DNA, the CDR3 is TGTGCCAGCAGCTTAGGGGACCTTGAGCAGTACTTC.